This T cell receptor (beta chain) was recovered during a study of T cells in Graves' hyperthyroidism and ophthalmopathy. Ten or more counts support this clonotype. V lost 7 bases, J lost 7 bases, and 10 bases lay in between. Germline assignment: CDR1 MRHNA and CDR2 SNTAGT. This CDR3 comprises 11 residues. The TCR beta CDR3 regions underwent amplification using RNA transcripts as the source. When the TCR CDR3 underwent first-round RT-PCR, the HTBI primer set was used. TCRdb reanalysed the multiplex PCR reads using MiXCR and keeps one entry per CDR3 protein. The sample holds about half a million distinct CDR3 sequences, 24% seen once.

Material for sequencing was blood. The receptor was derived from a woman aged 30 to 39 with Graves' ophthalmopathy. The chain has TRBV6-4 and TRBJ1-2, with unresolved D. Here the CDR3 DNA reads TGTGCCAGCATGTCGAGGCTTGGCTACACCTTC. This gives the protein CASMSRLGYTF.